Only one count was recorded for the clone carrying this T cell receptor beta chain. Its antigen is unknown. V lost 4 bases and J lost 7; bases outside the gene matches: 9. Per germline, CDR1 MGHRA and CDR2 YSYEKL. CDR3 length equals 15 residues. Here immunoSEQ multiplex PCR was the method, and the copy in TCRdb shows in-frame clones only, minus some. Among around 6,100 clones listed, around 74% were seen once. Systemic immunosuppression or a history of autoimmune disease excluded patients. This sample stems from a study of OX40 agonist ivuxolimab in advanced cancers. Study outcomes and limitations: At 0.1 to 3.0 mg/kg, clonal expansion of CD4+ and CD8+ blood T cells had occurred by week 6. Normalized T-cell clonal expansion was also low in a subset of nonresponders.

The specimen comprised CD4+ or CD8+ T cells sorted from blood, sampled in a trial of the OX40 agonist ivuxolimab. The TCR originated in an adult with an advanced solid tumor such as melanoma, head and neck, liver or kidney cancer. The chain couples TRBV4-1 to TRBJ1-2; 10 positions match TRBD1. CDR3 amino acids: CASSRPGQGEVGYTF. CDR3 sequence (DNA): TGCGCCAGCAGCCGACCCGGACAGGGGGAGGTTGGCTACACCTTC.